The sequence of this T cell receptor beta chain was determined in a study of memory CD4+ T cells and cytomegalovirus serostatus. Sequencing used immunoSEQ multiplex PCR; TCRdb keeps in-frame clones, though not all of them. The sample lists roughly 54,000 clones, around 81% occurring once. The sort gate was single viable CD3+CD4+CD8-CD45RO+ cells for memory CD4+ T cells. The germline CDR1 and CDR2 sequences are MNHNS and SASEGT. The CDR3 loop spans 14 amino acids. The V and J ends lost 5 bases and 4 bases, in that order; junction bases with no gene match: 7. This chain links TRBV6-1 with TRBJ1-2, with 7 bases that match TRBD1. Sequencing input: memory CD4+ T cells from blood. The receptor was derived from an adult in good health and CMV-seronegative. In DNA form, the CDR3 reads TGTGCCAGCAGTCAAGAGGCAGGGGGCTATGGCTACACCTTC. It yields the protein CASSQEAGGYGYTF.